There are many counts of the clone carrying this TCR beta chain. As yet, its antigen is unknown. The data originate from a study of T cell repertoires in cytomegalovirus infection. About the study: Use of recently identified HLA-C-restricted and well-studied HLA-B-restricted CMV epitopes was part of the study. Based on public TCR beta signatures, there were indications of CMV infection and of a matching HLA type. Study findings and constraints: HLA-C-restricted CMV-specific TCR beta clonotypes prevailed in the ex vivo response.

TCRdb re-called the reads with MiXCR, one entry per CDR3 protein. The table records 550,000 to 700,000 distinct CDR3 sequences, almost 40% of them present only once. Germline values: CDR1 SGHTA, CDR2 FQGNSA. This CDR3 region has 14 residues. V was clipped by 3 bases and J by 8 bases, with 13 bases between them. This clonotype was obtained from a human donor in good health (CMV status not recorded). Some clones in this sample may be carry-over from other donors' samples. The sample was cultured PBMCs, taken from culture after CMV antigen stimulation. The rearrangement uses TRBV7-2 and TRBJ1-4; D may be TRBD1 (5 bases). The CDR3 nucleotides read TGTGCCAGCAGCTTTTGGGGCCAAGGCGAAAAACTGTTTTTT. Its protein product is CASSFWGQGEKLFF.